What follows are 11 T cell receptor beta chains derived from one specimen sequenced in a study of vaccination effects on CD4 cells after COVID-19. These receptors' targets are unknown. Viral peptide pool expansion of antigen-specific CD4+ T cells preceded sequencing in the ViraFEST assay. The culture ran for under eleven days, and then CD4+ T cells were isolated. Vaccine administered to participants consisted of two doses of either BNT162b2 or mRNA-1273. The table came from immunoSEQ multiplex PCR; TCRdb's copy has only in-frame clones and leaves some out. Of around 30,000 clones listed, roughly four fifths are singletons. The sample was CD4+ T cells from PBMCs cultured with HCoV-OC43 spike peptides, taken after COVID-19 vaccination. The subset here: HCoV-OC43 spike overlapping peptide pool stimulation. The receptor source for this set is a human donor who received a COVID-19 vaccine.

This clone showed up just a few times. The CDR3 DNA reads as TGTGCCAGCAGCCATTGGACAGGAGAGGCTTTCTTT. Translated, it gives CASSHWTGEAFF. The rearrangement joins TRBV3-1 (or the pseudogene TRBV3-2) to TRBJ1-1; the match to TRBD1 covers 7 bases. Germline CDR1 is LGHDT and CDR2 is YNNKEL (reference sequence). With 3 bases clipped from V and 11 bases from J, the junction kept 6 bases outside the gene matches. The CDR3 has 12 residues.

The chain has TRBV4-2 and TRBJ2-5, with TRBD2 matching over 15 bases. Looked up from germline, CDR1 is LGHNA and CDR2 is YNFKEQ. This CDR3 comprises 16 residues. With V trimmed by 2 bases and J by 4 bases, 2 bases remained unmatched. The CDR3, as DNA: TGTGCCAGCAGCCAATCGGGACTAGCGGGAGGAGAGACCCAGTACTTC. This codes for CASSQSGLAGGETQYF.

DNA for the CDR3: TGTGCCAGCAGTTCCGGCAGCCAGGGGTCCCAGTACTTC. Its protein product is CASSSGSQGSQYF. V usage is TRBV6-6 and J usage is TRBJ2-5; D is possibly TRBD1 (6 bases). Trimming removed 4 bases from V and 9 bases from J, with 15 bases in between. The CDR3 is 13 amino acids. Per the germline V gene, CDR1 is MNHNY and CDR2 is SVGAGI (reference sequence).

The chain has TRBV6-6 and TRBJ2-2; no firm D call. This CDR3 has 15 residues. V lost 4 bases, J lost 2 bases, and 11 bases lay in between. From germline, CDR1 is MNHNY and CDR2 SVGAGI (reference sequence). The CDR3 loop is CASSWGVGNTGELFF. CDR3 bases: TGTGCCAGCAGTTGGGGTGTGGGAAACACCGGGGAGCTGTTTTTT.

This chain connects TRBV5-1 to TRBJ2-1; D not resolved. The V and J ends lost 0 bases and 7 bases respectively, with 11 bases between them. CDR1 and CDR2 (germline): SGHRS, YFSETQ. CDR3 length equals 14 residues. CDR3 sequence: CASSLARWGNEQFF. The DNA for the CDR3 is TGCGCCAGCAGCTTGGCGCGCTGGGGAAATGAGCAGTTCTTC. Looking up the rest from reference TRBV5-1 and TRBJ2-1 gives the full variable domain: KAGVTQTPRYLIKTRGQQVTLSCSPISGHRSVSWYQQTPGQGLQFLFEYFSETQRNKGNFPGRFSGRQFSNSRSEMNVSTLELGDSALYLCASSLARWGNEQFFGPGTRLTVL.

The chain links TRBV27 to TRBJ2-3; weak D call: TRBD1 (7 bases). This CDR3 comprises 17 residues. The V end lost 5 bases, the J end lost 2 bases, and 20 bases lay between the germline ends. CDR1 and CDR2 from the germline V gene are MNHEY and SMNVEV (reference sequence). CDR3 sequence (DNA): TGTGCCAGCAGTCCCTATCGACAGGGCGGGAACACAGATACGCAGTATTTT. Its translation is CASSPYRQGGNTDTQYF.

This clone was counted between two and nine times. J is TRBJ1-1 and V is TRBV4-1, with unresolved D. Germline assignment: CDR1 MGHRA and CDR2 YSYEKL. The germline V and J ends were trimmed by 1 base and 4 bases, with 16 bases remaining between them. This CDR3 region has 16 residues. The CDR3 DNA follows: TGCGCCAGCAGCCAAGCCTCGGTACAAATGGGCACTGAAGCTTTCTTT. This sequence encodes CASSQASVQMGTEAFF.

V is TRBV7-8 and J is TRBJ1-4; D might be TRBD1 (5 bases). This CDR3 region has 16 residues. Trimming cost V 1 base and J 2 bases, with 11 bases left between them. The V gene's germline CDR1 is SGHVS and CDR2 FQNEAQ. CDR3 region: CASSLGAGVTNEKLFF. The CDR3 nucleotides read TGTGCCAGCAGCTTAGGGGCGGGGGTGACTAATGAAAAACTGTTTTTT.

The V call is TRBV4-1, the J call TRBJ2-7; TRBD2 matches 10 bases. Trimming removed 2 bases from V and 4 bases from J; junction bases left unmatched: 14. The CDR3 is 18 residues long. CDR1 and CDR2 (germline): MGHRA, YSYEKL. The CDR3 DNA sequence: TGCGCCAGCAGCCAACGGACTAGCGGAACAACCACCGGGTACGAGCAGTACTTC. Translating gives CASSQRTSGTTTGYEQYF.

V and J are TRBV6-5 and TRBJ2-5, with TRBD2 matching 8 bases. Germline V gene data show CDR1 as MNHEY and CDR2 as SVGAGI. V lost 6 bases to trimming and J lost 4 bases; unmatched junction nucleotides: 7. There are 14 residues in the CDR3. Here the CDR3 reads CASRPPGGAETQYF. CDR3 coding DNA: TGTGCCAGCAGACCGCCCGGGGGGGCAGAGACCCAGTACTTC.

The V and J genes are TRBV2 and TRBJ2-7; 11 positions agree with TRBD2. Germline CDR1 is SNHLY and CDR2 is FYNNEI. With 0 bases clipped from V and 5 bases from J, the junction kept 12 bases outside the gene matches. The CDR3 loop spans 18 amino acids. The CDR3 protein is CASSEAELAGDLRDEQYF. The DNA for the CDR3 is TGTGCCAGCAGTGAAGCGGAACTAGCGGGGGACCTCAGGGACGAGCAGTACTTC.